This T cell receptor (beta chain) stems from a study of cytomegalovirus exposure and HLA in healthy donors. Study as a whole: Within the Caucasian-associated ancestry cluster were roughly 81% of the 398 genotyped donors.

Sampled while nominally healthy, donors likely had unrecorded immune exposures. Findings and caveats of the study: TCR beta V segments were, for the most part, productive about 87% or about 30% of the time in an earlier analysis. One cluster of highly shared sequence variants probably arose as a sequencing artifact.

Both 60 Vbeta primers and 13 Jbeta primers went into the PCR. Measured with immunoSEQ multiplex PCR; TCRdb has only the in-frame clones, and not every one. The data hold about 89,000 clones, with about 60% observed a single time. This clone showed up just a few times. Antigen specificity is unknown. This CDR3 spans 13 amino acids. Germline CDR1 SGHVS, CDR2 FQNEAQ. The germline V and J ends were trimmed by 5 bases and 1 base, with 8 bases remaining between them. Sequencing was carried out using PBMCs. The chain joins TRBV7-8 to TRBJ1-1, with D possibly being TRBD1 (6 bases). The receptor comes from a young woman in good health and CMV-seronegative. The CDR3 loop reads CASSKGQNTEAFF. In DNA, the CDR3 is TGTGCCAGCAGCAAGGGACAGAACACTGAAGCTTTCTTT. Filled out from reference TRBV7-8 and TRBJ1-1, the complete variable domain reads GAGVSQSPRYKVAKRGQDVALRCDPISGHVSLFWYQQALGQGPEFLTYFQNEAQLDKSGLPSDRFFAERPEGSVSTLKIQRTQQEDSAVYLCASSKGQNTEAFFGQGTRLTVV.